What follows are 5 T cell receptor beta chains derived from one specimen sequenced in a study of blood T cells in healthy people across ages. A J-beta primer mix and a sample-barcoded 5' primer were used in a second PCR of about 7 to 12 cycles. TCRdb analysed the 5' RACE reads with MiXCR anew, one entry per CDR3 protein. The data hold 600,000 to 900,000 distinct CDR3 sequences, with approximately 24% observed a single time. This same sample was also taken into another study, of T cells of mothers and their children.

Sequenced material: blood. The receptor set was obtained from a boy under 18 in good health.

This clonotype came up a few times. V and J are TRBV11-2 and TRBJ1-1; D remains ambiguous. The V end was cut by 5 bases, the J end by 7 bases, with 14 bases between. Germline-derived CDR1 and CDR2 are SGHAT and FQNNGV. This CDR3 is built from 13 residues. CDR3 in DNA: TGTGCCAGCAGCGTAACGAAATCTAATGAAGCTTTCTTT. This sequence encodes CASSVTKSNEAFF.

The chain carries TRBV7-3 and TRBJ2-5; TRBD2 matches 14 bases. The J call may be incorrect, as the DNA end agrees better with TRBJ2-1. The CDR3 runs to 15 residues. Germline V gives CDR1 SGHTA, CDR2 FQGTGA. The CDR3 DNA sequence: TGTGCCAGCAGCTTACTAGGACTAGCGGGGGGTGAGCAGTTCTTC. Residues: CASSLLGLAGGEQFF.

The chain couples TRBV6-6 to TRBJ2-3, with 10 bases fitting TRBD1. V lost 6 bases, J lost 6 bases, and 12 bases stayed unmatched. This CDR3 spans 16 amino acids. Germline assignment: CDR1 MNHNY and CDR2 SVGAGI (reference sequence). In DNA form, the CDR3 reads TGTGCCAGCAGGTCAGGGACAGGGGCCTTAAGGGATACGCAGTATTTT. Residues: CASRSGTGALRDTQYF.

The V call is TRBV18, the J call TRBJ1-2; TRBD1 aligns across 10 bases. Per germline, CDR1 KGHSH and CDR2 LQKENI. The CDR3 loop spans 16 amino acids. V dropped 4 bases and J dropped 8; count of bases not matched to a gene: 13. CDR3 nucleotides: TGTGCCAGCTCACATATGGACGGGACAGGGGCAGGCGGCTACACCTTC. This translates into CASSHMDGTGAGGYTF.

The chain uses TRBV20-1 and TRBJ2-2, with D hard to call. This CDR3 has 15 residues. The V and J ends lost 4 bases and 1 base respectively, with 13 bases between them. CDR1 is DFQATT, CDR2 SNEGSKA, per germline (reference sequence). CDR3 nucleotides: TGCAGTGCTAAAGTAAGGAGATTGAACACCGGGGAGCTGTTTTTT. Translation: CSAKVRRLNTGELFF.